This entry features one TCR beta chain sequence. What it recognizes is unknown. This CDR3 spans 13 amino acids. V was trimmed by 0 bases and J by 4 bases, leaving 9 bases between them. The germline gives CDR1 GTSNPN, CDR2 SVGIG (reference sequence). This sample stems from a study of molecular identifiers for immune sequencing clone quantification. Study-wide results and caveats: Detectable among some 1 million naive cells, according to reports, was Jurkat TCR RNA spiked in from one cell. The study found clones above 20 RNA copies held over 98% of effector molecules and under 1% in naive cells.

TCRdb reprocessed the PCR reads via MiXCR and lists one record per CDR3 protein. There are about 640,000 distinct CDR3 sequences in the sample; 15% to 20% occur only once, and approximately 0.9% lies in the top ten. The chain has TRBV30 and TRBJ1-1; D is uncertain. The sequenced sample was naive CD8+ T cells from blood, with Jurkat cell RNA spiked in. As to subset: FACS-sorted CD8+CD4-CCR7+CD45RA+ naive T cells. The sequence was collected from a human donor in good health. Some libraries in this study had Jurkat cell RNA spiked in. The CDR3 loop reads CAWSVMSGTEAFF. CDR3 nucleotides: TGTGCCTGGAGTGTAATGTCAGGCACTGAAGCTTTCTTT.